The 30 T cell receptor beta chains below all came from one sample that was sequenced in a study of response to subunit inactivated influenza vaccine. TCRdb re-derived calls from the RT-PCR reads in MiXCR, one entry per CDR3 protein. The sample has about 480,000 distinct CDR3 sequences; about 25% are singletons. The source was CD4+ T cells sorted from PBMCs, collected 4 to 6 days after vaccination. Receptor source: a man over 45 who received an inactivated influenza vaccine.

V gene TRBV5-5 combines with J gene TRBJ2-1; 8 nucleotides align to TRBD1. J lost 5 bases, V lost 3 bases, and 7 bases had no gene match. CDR1 is SGHKS and CDR2 is YYEKEE in the germline V gene (reference sequence). The length of the CDR3 is 15 residues. CDR3 residues: CASSSAPTGDNEQFF. CDR3 coding DNA: TGTGCCAGCAGCTCGGCCCCGACAGGGGACAATGAGCAGTTCTTC.

The J gene is TRBJ2-3, the V gene TRBV7-9; 7 positions match TRBD1. The trim removed 4 bases at V and 14 bases at J, leaving 9 bases unmatched. The CDR3 runs to 12 residues. Germline V gene sequence: CDR1 SEHNR, CDR2 FQNEAQ (reference sequence). The CDR3: CASSSRQGRGYF. The CDR3, as DNA: TGTGCCAGCAGCTCCCGACAGGGAAGAGGGTATTTT.

This clonotype showed up just a few times. The chain recombines TRBV6-1 with TRBJ1-2, with a possible D match to TRBD1 (5 bases). Germline V CDR1 and CDR2: MNHNS, SASEGT. V was trimmed by 7 bases and J by 2 bases, leaving 11 bases between them. The CDR3 is made up of 13 amino acids. CDR3: CASTGTKNYGYTF. In DNA, the CDR3 is TGTGCCAGCACCGGGACCAAAAACTATGGCTACACCTTC.

V gene TRBV21-1 combines with J gene TRBJ2-7; no DNA check was done on the table's D call, TRBD1. TRBV21-1 is annotated as a pseudogene. The CDR3 is made up of 13 amino acids. The CDR3 nucleotides read TGTGCCAGCAGCACCGGGACACCTTGTGAGCAGTACTTC. Its translation is CASSTGTPCEQYF.

This clonotype turned up a few times. The J gene is TRBJ2-5, the V gene TRBV6-2 or TRBV6-3; D might be TRBD1 (6 bases). Germline V gives CDR1 MNHEY, CDR2 SVGEGT. This CDR3 is built from 15 residues. V was trimmed by 10 bases and J by 4 bases, leaving 22 bases between them. CDR3 DNA sequence: TGTGCCACCCAACCTCAGGGGCTTCCAGGAGAGACCCAGTACTTC. Its translation is CATQPQGLPGETQYF.

This clonotype was detected a few times. V and J are TRBV10-3 and TRBJ2-2; possible D gene TRBD2, 6 bases. Germline V lookup: CDR1 ENHRY, CDR2 SYGVKD. The CDR3 is 15 residues long. V was pared by 3 bases and J by 4 bases, with 12 bases between. This CDR3 is CAISETGRGTGELFF. The DNA for the CDR3 is TGTGCCATCAGTGAAACCGGGAGAGGCACCGGGGAGCTGTTTTTT.

The rearrangement links TRBV4-3 to TRBJ2-2; D is unresolved. V lost 4 bases, J lost 6 bases, and 15 bases lay in between. Germline V gene sequence: CDR1 LGHNA, CDR2 YSLEER. The CDR3 is 15 amino acids. The CDR3 loop reads CASSPFGPWAGELFF. The CDR3 DNA follows: TGCGCCAGCAGCCCTTTTGGGCCCTGGGCCGGGGAGCTGTTTTTT.

This clonotype appeared a few times. The J gene is TRBJ2-7, the V gene TRBV9; D is ambiguous. Trimming cost V 0 bases and J 3 bases, with 10 bases left between them. Germline loops: CDR1 SGDLS, CDR2 YYNGEE. This CDR3 contains 14 residues. The CDR3 DNA sequence: TGTGCCAGCAGCGTAGAGGTAGGATTCTACGAGCAGTACTTC. The encoded protein is CASSVEVGFYEQYF.

This clonotype has a handful of counts. The rearrangement uses TRBV5-4 and TRBJ2-1; D not certain. There are 16 residues in the CDR3. From germline, CDR1 is SGHNT and CDR2 YYREEE (reference sequence). V was shortened by 0 bases and J by 5 bases, with 15 bases between the two germline ends. The CDR3 DNA sequence: TGTGCCAGCAGCTTGGTGGTGATAGGGCTGAACAATGAGCAGTTCTTC. Protein product: CASSLVVIGLNNEQFF.

This clonotype was detected many times. This chain joins TRBV28 and TRBJ2-7; 7 positions match TRBD1. The V segment lost 4 bases and the J segment 2 bases; nucleotides outside the gene matches: 2. The CDR3 extends over 13 amino acids. CDR1 and CDR2 from the germline V gene are MDHEN and SYDVKM. As DNA, the CDR3 is TGTGCCAGCAGTTCGGGACAGACCTACGAGCAGTACTTC. Protein product: CASSSGQTYEQYF.

V and J are TRBV12-3 or TRBV12-4 and TRBJ1-6, with 7 bases matching TRBD1. The CDR3 is 15 residues long. Germline trimming cut 1 base from V and 7 bases from J; bases unmatched to any gene: 4. The CDR3 loop is CASSLDGTANSPLHF. The DNA for the CDR3 is TGTGCCAGCAGTTTAGATGGGACAGCAAATTCACCCCTCCACTTT.

There are many counts of this clonotype. The gene calls are TRBV5-1 and TRBJ2-3; D gene uncertain. The CDR3 contains 12 residues. Germline values: CDR1 SGHRS, CDR2 YFSETQ. With 7 bases removed from V and 3 bases from J, the gap between germline ends came to 9 bases. CDR3 nucleotide sequence: TGCGCCAGCCGTCTCGCAACAGATACGCAGTATTTT. Amino acid sequence: CASRLATDTQYF.

This chain joins TRBV12-3 or TRBV12-4 and TRBJ1-2, with D possibly TRBD1 on 6 matching bases. V was trimmed by 3 bases and J by 0 bases, leaving 11 bases between them. The CDR3 covers 15 residues. The CDR3 loop reads CASSFGGKANYGYTF. In nucleotides, the CDR3 is TGTGCCAGCAGTTTTGGGGGCAAGGCTAACTATGGCTACACCTTC.

The chain has TRBV20-1 and TRBJ1-4, with TRBD1 identical over 8 bases. V trimming: 2 bases; J trimming: 4 bases; junction bases outside the gene matches: 3. The germline CDR1 and CDR2 sequences are DFQATT and SNEGSKA (reference sequence). The CDR3 has 14 amino acids. The CDR3 protein is CSARRTGNNEKLFF. In nucleotides, the CDR3 is TGCAGTGCTAGAAGGACAGGGAATAATGAAAAACTGTTTTTT.

V and J are TRBV20-1 and TRBJ1-2, with D perhaps TRBD1 (5 bases). The CDR3 length is 14 residues. V lost 3 bases and J 3 bases, leaving 14 bases between the germline ends. Germline assignment: CDR1 DFQATT and CDR2 SNEGSKA (reference sequence). The CDR3 nucleotides read TGCAGTGCTAGGCCCGGGGCGGACGACTATGGCTACACCTTC. This gives the protein CSARPGADDYGYTF.

Many counts were recorded for this clonotype. This CDR3 reads CASSLGQIFYEQYF. Written as DNA, the CDR3 is TGCGCCAGCAGCTTAGGACAGATATTCTACGAGCAGTACTTC. This chain links TRBV5-1 with TRBJ2-7, with a weak D call TRBD1 (6 bases). The CDR3 has 14 amino acids. V was cut by 2 bases and J by 3 bases, with 12 bases left in between. Germline CDR1 reads SGHRS; CDR2 reads YFSETQ.

The V gene is TRBV9, the J gene TRBJ2-5, with TRBD2 identical over 11 bases. Losses at the gene ends were 2 bases for V and 2 bases for J; bases not matched to a gene: 2. The CDR3 runs to 15 residues. Germline-derived CDR1 and CDR2 are SGDLS and YYNGEE. CDR3 sequence: CASSVGLAAQETQYF. The CDR3 DNA sequence: TGTGCCAGCAGCGTGGGACTAGCGGCTCAAGAGACCCAGTACTTC.

The V and J genes are TRBV11-2 and TRBJ2-3; 8 bases fit TRBD2. CDR1 and CDR2 from the germline V gene are SGHAT and FQNNGV. With V trimmed by 5 bases and J by 4 bases, 5 bases remained unmatched. There are 14 residues in the CDR3. CDR3 sequence (DNA): TGTGCCAGCAGCCCAATAGCGGGACCAGATACGCAGTATTTT. Translated, it gives CASSPIAGPDTQYF.

This clonotype was seen once. The V gene is TRBV20-1, the J gene TRBJ2-7, with D hard to call. The CDR3 covers 16 residues. V lost 0 bases and J 0 bases, leaving 15 bases between the germline ends. Per the germline V gene, CDR1 is DFQATT and CDR2 is SNEGSKA (reference sequence). The CDR3 is CSARDLSASSSYEQYF. CDR3 DNA: TGCAGTGCTAGAGATCTCTCGGCTTCGAGCTCCTACGAGCAGTACTTC.

About this clonotype itself: A read error may explain this, as a much larger clone is one base away. This chain connects TRBV5-5 to TRBJ2-1, with D perhaps TRBD1 (6 bases). Deletions cut 2 bases from V and 5 bases from J, with 8 bases between. The germline V gene has CDR1 SGHKS and CDR2 YYEKEE (reference sequence). This CDR3 region has 13 residues. In DNA, the CDR3 is TGTGCCAGCAGCTTTGGACAGCACAATGAGCAGTTCTTC. Translation gives CASSFGQHNEQFF.

J is TRBJ1-1 and V is TRBV14, with D unresolved. Trimming stripped 1 base from V and 7 bases from J, with 10 bases between. From germline, CDR1 is SGHDN and CDR2 FVKESK. The CDR3 has 13 amino acids. The CDR3 nucleotides are TGTGCCAGCAGCCAAGTGCTACCCCGTGAAGCTTTCTTT. Translating gives CASSQVLPREAFF.

The table lists this clonotype with a few counts. V is TRBV20-1 and J is TRBJ1-3; a weak D match, TRBD1 (6 bases). V was clipped by 6 bases and J by 4 bases, with 16 bases between them. Germline CDR1 is DFQATT and CDR2 is SNEGSKA (reference sequence). The CDR3 spans 14 residues. Here the CDR3 DNA reads TGCAGTGCCCAAACAACAGGGTTGGGAAACACCATATATTTT. Protein: CSAQTTGLGNTIYF.

V and J are TRBV11-2 and TRBJ2-1; TRBD2 is a possible D gene (5 bases). The CDR3 extends over 12 amino acids. The germline V and J ends were trimmed by 5 bases and 12 bases, with 14 bases remaining between them. Germline V lookup: CDR1 SGHAT, CDR2 FQNNGV. The CDR3 loop reads CASSPVGVGQFF. The CDR3 region has the DNA TGTGCCAGCAGCCCCGTGGGAGTTGGGCAGTTCTTC.

This clonotype has just a few counts. V usage is TRBV12-3 or TRBV12-4 and J usage is TRBJ2-3, with no clear D. This CDR3 has 14 amino acids. V shed 5 bases and J shed 0 bases, with 9 bases lying between them. CDR3 coding DNA: TGTGCCAGCAGTCACCCTTCTAGCACAGATACGCAGTATTTT. Protein: CASSHPSSTDTQYF.

This clonotype appeared a few times. The gene calls are TRBV20-1 and TRBJ1-2; D unclear. In germline, CDR1 is DFQATT, CDR2 SNEGSKA (reference sequence). V dropped 0 bases and J dropped 8 bases, with 19 bases sitting between them. The CDR3 loop spans 15 amino acids. The CDR3 DNA reads as TGCAGTGCTAGAGATGTTTCCGCCGGTTCGGAGGGCTACACCTTC. Translated, it gives CSARDVSAGSEGYTF.

The chain has TRBV12-3 or TRBV12-4 and TRBJ2-5; the D gene is possibly TRBD2 (6 bases). Trimming left V 5 bases short and J 4 bases short, with 11 bases between. This CDR3 spans 13 amino acids. The CDR3 spells CASSAGLRETQYF. As DNA, the CDR3 is TGTGCCAGCAGTGCGGGACTTCGAGAGACCCAGTACTTC.

This clonotype was counted once. The CDR3 reads CASSLVQRRGLGSWDGANVLTF. In nucleotides, the CDR3 is TGTGCCAGCAGTTTAGTACAAAGGAGGGGATTGGGGTCCTGGGATGGGGCCAACGTCCTGACTTTC. The chain carries TRBV12-3 or TRBV12-4 and TRBJ2-6; the D gene is possibly TRBD2 (6 bases). V was clipped by 1 base and J by 3 bases, with 28 bases between them. CDR3 length: 22 residues.

The chain combines TRBV12-3 or TRBV12-4 with TRBJ2-1; 7 bases fit TRBD2. Unmatched junction bases numbered 4, after V lost 3 bases and J lost 8 bases. The CDR3 totals 13 residues. CDR3 nucleotide sequence: TGTGCCAGCAGTTTGGAGGGACTATATGAGCAGTTCTTC. This codes for CASSLEGLYEQFF.

A few counts support this clonotype. The genes are TRBV7-9 and TRBJ1-5; D is undetermined. The V and J ends lost 1 base and 2 bases respectively, with 6 bases between them. Germline V gene sequence: CDR1 SEHNR, CDR2 FQNEAQ (reference sequence). This CDR3 is 14 amino acids long. In DNA form, the CDR3 reads TGTGCCAGCAGCTTAGGAGCTCGCAATCAGCCCCAGCATTTT. Translated: CASSLGARNQPQHF.

This clonotype has at least ten counts. The chain joins TRBV11-2 to TRBJ2-1, with 9 bases matching TRBD2. The CDR3 runs 17 residues. The germline CDR1 and CDR2 sequences are SGHAT and FQNNGV. J lost 0 bases, V lost 1 base, and 4 bases had no gene match. Here the CDR3 reads CASSLGSGGYSYNEQFF. The CDR3 coding sequence is TGTGCCAGCAGCTTAGGGAGCGGGGGGTACTCCTACAATGAGCAGTTCTTC.